Shown below are 4 T cell receptor beta chains from a single sample sequenced in a study of low-dose radiotherapy and immunotherapy resistance in tumors. Priming of first-strand cDNA relied on TRAV- and TRBV-specific primers (covering alpha and beta chains). TCR amplification involved 20 PCR cycles with a constant-region primer and V-primer adapter. From the reads, TCRdb called clonotypes with MiXCR, one entry per CDR3 protein. The data show about 7,900 distinct CDR3 sequences, about 60% seen once. These receptor sequences come from a human donor with advanced metastatic prostate, ovarian, gallbladder or colorectal cancer (not recorded which). This table probably holds off-target reads from a library built for another chain.

The J gene is TRBJ2-7, the V gene TRBV6-5, with no clear D. Germline CDR1 and CDR2: MNHEY and SVGAGI. Trimming left V 0 bases short and J 6 bases short, with 15 bases between. This CDR3 is 15 amino acids long. The CDR3 DNA follows: TGTGCCAGCAGTTACTCGACATACCAGCGCAGCGAGCAGTACTTC. Its protein product is CASSYSTYQRSEQYF.

V and J are TRBV6-2 or TRBV6-3 and TRBJ2-6; D is uncertain. Germline CDR1 MNHEY, CDR2 SVGEGT. The CDR3 runs to 15 residues. Trimming removed 5 bases from V and 4 bases from J, with 12 bases in between. The DNA of the CDR3 is TGTGCCAGCAGTGAAGCGTCCCCAGGGGCCAACGTCCTGACTTTC. Its translation: CASSEASPGANVLTF.

This chain links TRBV28 with TRBJ1-1; 10 nucleotides agree with TRBD1. With 7 bases clipped from V and 3 bases from J, the junction kept 5 bases outside the gene matches. This CDR3 has 14 amino acids. CDR1 is MDHEN and CDR2 is SYDVKM in the germline V gene. DNA of the CDR3: TGTGCCAGCACCCTGACAGGGGGCTACACTGAAGCTTTCTTT. This sequence encodes CASTLTGGYTEAFF.

About this clonotype itself: The junction does not match germline at one end; this may be a read error. This sequence joins TRBV5-1 and TRBJ2-7; 13 nucleotides line up with TRBD2. CDR1 is SGHRS, CDR2 YFSETQ, per germline. The CDR3 consists of 16 residues. For the CDR3, the DNA is TGCGCCAGCAGCTTAGGCCTGGGGACTAGCGGGGCCCAAGTGCACTTC. Translation: CASSLGLGTSGAQVHF.